The 11 T cell receptor beta chains in this list originate from one sample, sequenced in a study of radiotherapy plus CTLA-4 blockade in lung cancer. Profiling relied on immunoSEQ multiplex PCR, and the TCRdb table lists in-frame clones only, not all of them. The repertoire includes roughly 100,000 clones, about four fifths of them detected once, and roughly a quarter sits in the top ten. Sample: peripheral blood, taken from a patient treated with radiotherapy plus ipilimumab. Receptors originate from a human donor with non-small cell lung cancer that progressed on radiotherapy plus ipilimumab.

V is TRBV5-1 and J is TRBJ2-7; TRBD2 matches 7 bases. The J segment lost 6 bases and the V segment lost 7 bases, leaving 4 bases of the junction unmatched. Germline CDR1 and CDR2: SGHRS and YFSETQ. The CDR3 is 11 residues long. This chain's CDR3 is CASAGVAEQYV. The CDR3 DNA reads as TGCGCCAGCGCGGGAGTCGCCGAGCAGTACGTC.

The rearrangement uses TRBV5-1 and TRBJ2-3; 11 nucleotides align to TRBD2. The CDR3 runs to 16 residues. V was pared by 4 bases and J by 4 bases, with 8 bases of the junction left unmatched. Germline V gene data show CDR1 as SGHRS and CDR2 as YFSETQ. Here the CDR3 reads CASSSLAGGPPDTQYF. DNA of the CDR3: TGCGCCAGCAGCAGCTTAGCGGGAGGGCCACCAGATACGCAGTATTTT.

The CDR3 protein is CASSFQGSNQPQHF. DNA for the CDR3: TGTGCCAGCAGTTTTCAGGGGAGCAATCAGCCCCAGCATTTT. This chain links TRBV27 with TRBJ1-5; D is possibly TRBD1 (6 bases). The CDR3 spans 14 residues. The V gene's germline CDR1 is MNHEY and CDR2 SMNVEV (reference sequence). Trimming pared 3 bases from V and 1 base from J, leaving 7 bases between.

The chain has TRBV2 and TRBJ1-5; D call uncertain. Per germline, CDR1 SNHLY and CDR2 FYNNEI. The CDR3 is made up of 12 amino acids. V was cut by 8 bases and J by 6 bases, with 11 bases left in between. CDR3 in amino acids: CASRYEFQPQHF. The CDR3 bases are TGTGCCAGCCGCTACGAGTTTCAGCCCCAGCATTTT. Complete variable domain (other parts from reference TRBV2 and TRBJ1-5): EPEVTQTPSHQVTQMGQEVILRCVPISNHLYFYWYRQILGQKVEFLVSFYNNEISEKSEIFDDQFSVERPDGSNFTLKIRSTKLEDSAMYFCASRYEFQPQHFGDGTRLSIL.

The chain is built from TRBV27 and TRBJ2-7, with D possibly being TRBD2 (7 bases). Germline V CDR1 and CDR2: MNHEY, SMNVEV (reference sequence). V lost 6 bases and J 7 bases, leaving 22 bases between the germline ends. The CDR3 has 15 residues. This CDR3 is CASSLTQGRGFEQYF. DNA of the CDR3: TGTGCCAGCAGCCTCACCCAGGGGAGGGGGTTTGAGCAGTACTTC.

J is TRBJ2-2 and V is TRBV11-2; D unclear. The CDR3 consists of 17 residues. Germline CDR1 reads SGHAT; CDR2 reads FQNNGV. V gave up 1 base and J gave up 2 bases, with 14 bases separating them. The DNA of the CDR3 is TGTGCCAGCAGCTTAGGGTGGAAACCCGCCAACACCGGGGAGCTGTTTTTT. Translating it yields CASSLGWKPANTGELFF.

The CDR3 DNA reads TGTGCCAGCAGTCTACCGGGACAGGGGATAGGGGGCTACACCTTC. This sequence encodes CASSLPGQGIGGYTF. This chain connects TRBV28 to TRBJ1-2; 10 bases map to TRBD1. With V trimmed by 5 bases and J by 8 bases, 11 bases remained unmatched. Germline values: CDR1 MDHEN, CDR2 SYDVKM. The CDR3 extends over 15 amino acids.

This rearrangement joins TRBV9 to TRBJ2-5, with no clear D. The CDR3 runs 13 residues. The germline V gene has CDR1 SGDLS and CDR2 YYNGEE. V lost 3 bases and J 5 bases, leaving 11 bases between the germline ends. The CDR3 here is CASSAPEGETQYF. The CDR3 region has the DNA TGTGCCAGCAGCGCCCCGGAAGGTGAGACCCAGTACTTC.

J is TRBJ2-3 and V is TRBV28; 10 bases line up with TRBD1. Germline CDR1 and CDR2: MDHEN and SYDVKM. This CDR3 has 14 residues. The ends lost 7 bases at V and 4 bases at J; junction bases unmatched: 5. The CDR3 DNA is TGTGCCAGCAATGACAGGGGGCATTCAGATACGCAGTATTTT. Translating gives CASNDRGHSDTQYF.

This chain uses TRBV4-1 with TRBJ2-1; 12 bases match TRBD2. CDR1 and CDR2 from the germline V gene are MGHRA and YSYEKL. Losses at the gene ends were 1 base for V and 4 bases for J; bases not matched to a gene: 8. The CDR3 has 18 amino acids. CDR3 sequence reads: CASSQVDLAGGPYNEQFF. DNA of the CDR3: TGCGCCAGCAGCCAAGTAGATCTAGCGGGAGGGCCATACAATGAGCAGTTCTTC.

This rearrangement joins TRBV28 to TRBJ2-1; the D gene is possibly TRBD2 (6 bases). The CDR3 runs 15 residues. V lost 7 bases, J lost 5 bases, and 18 bases lay in between. CDR1 and CDR2 from the germline V gene are MDHEN and SYDVKM. The CDR3 DNA sequence: TGTGCCAGCACCTCACTAGCCCAAGGGGACAATGAGCAGTTCTTC. It encodes CASTSLAQGDNEQFF.